These 5 T cell receptor beta chains were sequenced from one sample in a study of T cell responses to AZD1222 COVID-19 vaccine. TCRdb keeps only in-frame clones here, not all; method: immunoSEQ multiplex PCR. The sample carries about 140,000 clones, 90% recorded once. The starting material was peripheral blood, obtained 28 days after the second AZD1222 dose. The receptors derive from an adult who received the AZD1222 COVID-19 vaccine.

This chain joins TRBV28 and TRBJ1-2; tentative D call: TRBD1 (5 bases). This CDR3 is 15 amino acids long. V lost 5 bases to trimming and J lost 2 bases, with 15 bases between them. Germline V gene sequence: CDR1 MDHEN, CDR2 SYDVKM. Written as DNA, the CDR3 is TGTGCCAGCAGTATAGGCCCGACAGCGAACTATGGCTACACCTTC. Translation gives CASSIGPTANYGYTF.

This chain joins TRBV5-1 and TRBJ1-1, with 7 nucleotides matching TRBD1. Germline V gene lookup returns CDR1 SGHRS and CDR2 YFSETQ. This CDR3 has 15 residues. The trim removed 4 bases at V and 2 bases at J, leaving 8 bases unmatched. The CDR3 loop is CASSGRQGVNTEAFF. Here the CDR3 DNA reads TGCGCCAGCAGCGGAAGACAGGGCGTTAACACTGAAGCTTTCTTT.

The rearrangement joins TRBV11-2 to TRBJ1-1; no reliable D call. Germline loops: CDR1 SGHAT, CDR2 FQNNGV. The germline V and J ends were trimmed by 5 bases and 4 bases, with 20 bases remaining between them. CDR3 length: 16 residues. The CDR3 nucleotides are TGTGCCAGCAGCCCAGGTGTTTCACCTCTGGGCACTGAAGCTTTCTTT. It yields the protein CASSPGVSPLGTEAFF.

This chain connects TRBV7-8 to TRBJ2-7; D not resolved. Germline-derived CDR1 and CDR2 are SGHVS and FQNEAQ. Trimming took 5 bases from V and 3 from J, leaving 11 bases between them. The CDR3 extends over 13 amino acids. The CDR3, as DNA: TGTGCCAGCAGCGCAAACCTGGGCTACGAGCAGTACTTC. Amino acid sequence: CASSANLGYEQYF. Looking up the rest from reference TRBV7-8 and TRBJ2-7 gives the full variable domain: GAGVSQSPRYKVAKRGQDVALRCDPISGHVSLFWYQQALGQGPEFLTYFQNEAQLDKSGLPSDRFFAERPEGSVSTLKIQRTQQEDSAVYLCASSANLGYEQYFGPGTRLTVT.

The rearrangement joins TRBV6-5 to TRBJ1-3; D remains ambiguous. V was pared by 2 bases and J by 4 bases, with 9 bases between. This CDR3 region has 14 residues. Germline CDR1 and CDR2: MNHEY and SVGAGI. This chain's CDR3 is CASSYPGEGNTIYF. DNA for the CDR3: TGTGCCAGCAGTTACCCCGGGGAGGGAAACACCATATATTTT.